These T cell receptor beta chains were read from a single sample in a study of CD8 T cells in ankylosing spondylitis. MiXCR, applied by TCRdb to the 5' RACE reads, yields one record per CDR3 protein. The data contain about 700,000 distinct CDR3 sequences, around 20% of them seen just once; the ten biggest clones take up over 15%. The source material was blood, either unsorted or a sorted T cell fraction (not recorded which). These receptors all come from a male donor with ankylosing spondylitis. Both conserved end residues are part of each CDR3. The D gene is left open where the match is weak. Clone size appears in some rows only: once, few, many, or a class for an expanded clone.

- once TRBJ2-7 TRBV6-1 CASFTDRLNYEQYF TGTGCCAGCTTTACAGACAGGTTAAATTACGAGCAGTACTTC
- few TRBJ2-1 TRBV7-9 CASSSTGASGRLDEQFF TGTGCCAGCAGCTCGACAGGGGCCAGCGGGAGGCTCGATGAGCAGTTCTTC
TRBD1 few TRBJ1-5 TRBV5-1 CASSPSGQANQPQHF TGCGCCAGCAGCCCATCTGGACAGGCAAATCAGCCCCAGCATTTT
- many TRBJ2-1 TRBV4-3 CASSQAWDHNEQFF TGCGCCAGCAGCCAAGCCTGGGACCACAATGAGCAGTTCTTC
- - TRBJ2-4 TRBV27 CASSLSGAGVNIQYF TGTGCCAGCAGTTTATCGGGGGCGGGAGTGAACATTCAGTACTTC
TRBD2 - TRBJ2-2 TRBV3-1 CTCSFDVAGVGFLGELFF TGTACCTGCAGTTTTGATGTAGCGGGAGTAGGTTTTTTGGGGGAGCTGTTTTTT
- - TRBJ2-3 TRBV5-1 CASTELLTDTQYF TGCGCCAGCACTGAACTACTGACAGATACGCAGTATTTT
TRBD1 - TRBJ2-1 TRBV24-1 CATSDLGTGENEQFF TGTGCCACCAGTGATTTGGGGACAGGGGAGAATGAGCAGTTCTTC
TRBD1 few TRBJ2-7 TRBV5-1 CASSPQGQGATGHF TGCGCCAGCAGCCCCCAGGGACAGGGGGCAACGGGGCACTTC
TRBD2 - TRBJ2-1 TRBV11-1 CASSLFQAGEWGSYNEQFF TGTGCCAGCAGCTTATTTCAAGCGGGAGAATGGGGCTCCTACAATGAGCAGTTCTTC
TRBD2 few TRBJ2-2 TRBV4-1 CASNLAGGNTGELFF TGCGCCAGCAATCTAGCGGGGGGGAACACCGGGGAGCTGTTTTTT
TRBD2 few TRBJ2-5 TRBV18 CASSPLLLAGQETQYF TGTGCCAGCTCACCACTCTTGCTAGCGGGACAAGAGACCCAGTACTTC
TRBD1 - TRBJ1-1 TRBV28 CASTDLSPLTGGTEAFF TGTGCCAGCACCGATTTATCCCCTCTCACAGGGGGCACTGAAGCTTTCTTT
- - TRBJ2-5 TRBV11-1 CASSFLRDLQETQYF TGTGCCAGCAGCTTCCTCCGGGACCTCCAAGAGACCCAGTACTTC
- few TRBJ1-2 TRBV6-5 CASGRGRYGYTF TGTGCCAGCGGGAGGGGTAGGTATGGCTACACCTTC
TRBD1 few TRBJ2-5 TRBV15 CATSRDIGTGDQETQYF TGTGCCACCAGCAGAGATATTGGGACAGGGGACCAAGAGACCCAGTACTTC
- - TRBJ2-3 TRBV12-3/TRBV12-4 CASSSTGSADTQYF TGTGCCAGCAGTTCCACAGGGTCGGCAGATACGCAGTATTTT
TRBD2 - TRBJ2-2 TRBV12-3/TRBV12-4 CASSKRLAGDHGELFF TGTGCCAGCAGTAAACGGCTAGCGGGGGATCACGGGGAGCTGTTTTTT
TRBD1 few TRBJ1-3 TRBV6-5 CASSYGTGGPSGNTIYF TGTGCCAGCAGTTACGGGACAGGGGGTCCCTCTGGAAACACCATATATTTT
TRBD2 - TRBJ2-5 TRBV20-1 CSADRLAGNQETQYF TGCAGTGCTGATAGACTAGCGGGTAACCAAGAGACCCAGTACTTC
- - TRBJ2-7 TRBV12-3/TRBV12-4 CASSVRELTYEQYF TGTGCCAGCAGTGTAAGGGAATTAACCTACGAGCAGTACTTC
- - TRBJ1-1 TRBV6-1 CASSEAQLPYTEAFF TGTGCCAGCAGTGAAGCTCAACTCCCCTACACTGAAGCTTTCTTT
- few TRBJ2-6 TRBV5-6 CASSLYGGSGQGGANVLTF TGTGCCAGCAGCTTGTACGGCGGTAGTGGTCAGGGTGGGGCCAACGTCCTGACTTTC
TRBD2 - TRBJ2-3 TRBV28 CASSARLATSTDTQYF TGTGCCAGCAGTGCCAGACTAGCGACAAGCACAGATACGCAGTATTTT
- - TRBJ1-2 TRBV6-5 CASTFLRGGYTF TGTGCCAGCACCTTTTTAAGGGGCGGCTACACCTTC
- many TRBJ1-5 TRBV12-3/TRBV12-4 CASSFMGNQPQHF TGTGCCAGCAGTTTTATGGGGAATCAGCCCCAGCATTTT
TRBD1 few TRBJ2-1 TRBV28 CASSHRDRGFRSSYNEQFF TGTGCCAGCAGTCACCGGGACAGGGGGTTCCGTAGCTCCTACAATGAGCAGTTCTTC
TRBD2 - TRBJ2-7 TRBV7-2 CASSLAIAGDYSYEQYF TGTGCCAGCAGCTTAGCGATCGCGGGGGACTACTCCTACGAGCAGTACTTC
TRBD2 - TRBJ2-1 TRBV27 CASSLLGGSGLGQFF TGTGCCAGCAGTTTATTGGGAGGGTCCGGACTGGGGCAGTTCTTC
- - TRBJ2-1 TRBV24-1 CATMASGGNEQFF TGTGCCACCATGGCTAGTGGTGGGAATGAGCAGTTCTTC
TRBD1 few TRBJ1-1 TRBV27 CASSPGQRAFF TGTGCCAGCAGTCCGGGACAGAGAGCTTTCTTT
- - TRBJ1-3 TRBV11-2 CATPGSPREWVSGNTIYF TGTGCCACCCCGGGCTCTCCCAGGGAGTGGGTCTCTGGAAACACCATATATTTT
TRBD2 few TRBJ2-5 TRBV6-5 CASSYNSGGPFQETQYF TGTGCCAGCAGTTACAATAGCGGGGGGCCCTTCCAAGAGACCCAGTACTTC
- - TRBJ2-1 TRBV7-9 CASSKRWDKDNEQFF TGTGCCAGCAGCAAGAGGTGGGACAAAGACAATGAGCAGTTCTTC
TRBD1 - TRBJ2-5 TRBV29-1 CSVEVMRTGGKETQYF TGCAGCGTTGAAGTTATGAGGACAGGGGGCAAGGAGACCCAGTACTTC
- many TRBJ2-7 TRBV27 CASSSRGSYYEQYF TGTGCCAGCAGTTCGAGAGGTTCTTACTACGAGCAGTACTTC
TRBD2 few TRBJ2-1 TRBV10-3 CAIKSGTYNEQFF TGTGCCATCAAAAGCGGGACGTACAATGAGCAGTTCTTC
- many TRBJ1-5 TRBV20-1 CSARDPNTGGPQHF TGCAGTGCTAGAGATCCCAACACCGGGGGGCCCCAGCATTTT
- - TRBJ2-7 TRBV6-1 CASTLDRFYEQYF TGTGCCAGCACCCTCGACAGGTTTTACGAGCAGTACTTC
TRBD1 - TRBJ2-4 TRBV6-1 CASRDRGTQNIQYF TGTGCCAGCAGGGACAGGGGGACCCAAAACATTCAGTACTTC
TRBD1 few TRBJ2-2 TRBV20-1 CSSGTANTGELFF TGCAGTTCCGGGACAGCGAACACCGGGGAGCTGTTTTTT
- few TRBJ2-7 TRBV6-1 CASSWGAGEQYF TGTGCCAGCAGTTGGGGGGCAGGCGAGCAGTACTTC
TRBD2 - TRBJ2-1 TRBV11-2 CASSLGTLAGAYNEQFF TGTGCCAGCAGCTTGGGTACCCTGGCGGGGGCCTACAATGAGCAGTTCTTC
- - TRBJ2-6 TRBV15 CATKRSGANVLTF TGTGCCACCAAACGCTCTGGGGCCAACGTCCTGACTTTC
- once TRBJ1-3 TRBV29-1 CSVVLGTGNTIYF TGCAGCGTTGTTTTGGGAACTGGAAACACCATATATTTT
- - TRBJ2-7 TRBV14 CASSQDWSSYEQYF TGTGCCAGCAGCCAAGACTGGAGCTCCTACGAGCAGTACTTC
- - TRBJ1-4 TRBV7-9 CASSLMEVVNEKLFF TGTGCCAGCAGCCTTATGGAGGTCGTCAATGAAAAACTGTTTTTT
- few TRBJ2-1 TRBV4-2 CASSQVGPQSSYNEQFF TGTGCCAGCAGCCAAGTTGGCCCCCAGAGCTCCTACAATGAGCAGTTCTTC
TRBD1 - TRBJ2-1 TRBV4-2 CASSPGGTGSFSYNEQFF TGTGCCAGCAGCCCAGGCGGGACAGGTAGTTTCTCCTACAATGAGCAGTTCTTC